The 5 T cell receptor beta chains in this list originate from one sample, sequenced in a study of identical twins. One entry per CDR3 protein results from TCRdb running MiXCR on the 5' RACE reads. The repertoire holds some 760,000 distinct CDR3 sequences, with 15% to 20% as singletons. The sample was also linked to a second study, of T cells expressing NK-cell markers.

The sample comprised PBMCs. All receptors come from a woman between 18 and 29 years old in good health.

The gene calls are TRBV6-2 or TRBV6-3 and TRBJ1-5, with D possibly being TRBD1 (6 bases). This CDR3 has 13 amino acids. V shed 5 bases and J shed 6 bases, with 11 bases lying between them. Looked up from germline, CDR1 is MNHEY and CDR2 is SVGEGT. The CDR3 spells CASSTTGSQPQHF. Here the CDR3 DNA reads TGTGCCAGCAGTACAACAGGGAGTCAGCCCCAGCATTTT.

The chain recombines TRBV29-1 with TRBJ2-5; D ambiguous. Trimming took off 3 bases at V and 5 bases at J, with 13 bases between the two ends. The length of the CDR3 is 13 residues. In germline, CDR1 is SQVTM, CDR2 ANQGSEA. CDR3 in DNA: TGCAGCGTTGACAAGGGAATATTGGAGACCCAGTACTTC. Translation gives CSVDKGILETQYF.

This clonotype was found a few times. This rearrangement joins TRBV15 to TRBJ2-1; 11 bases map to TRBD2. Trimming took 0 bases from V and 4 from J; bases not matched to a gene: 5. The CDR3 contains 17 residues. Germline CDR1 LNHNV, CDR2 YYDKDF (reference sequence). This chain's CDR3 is CATSREGLAVVYNEQFF. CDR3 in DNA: TGTGCCACCAGCAGAGAGGGACTAGCGGTCGTATACAATGAGCAGTTCTTC.

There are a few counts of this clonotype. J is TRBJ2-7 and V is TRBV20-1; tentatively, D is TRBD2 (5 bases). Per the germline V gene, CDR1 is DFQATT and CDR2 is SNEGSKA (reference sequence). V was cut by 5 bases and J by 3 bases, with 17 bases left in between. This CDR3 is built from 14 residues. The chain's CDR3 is CSAAILASRYEQYF. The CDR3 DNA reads TGCAGTGCTGCCATTCTAGCATCGCGCTACGAGCAGTACTTC.

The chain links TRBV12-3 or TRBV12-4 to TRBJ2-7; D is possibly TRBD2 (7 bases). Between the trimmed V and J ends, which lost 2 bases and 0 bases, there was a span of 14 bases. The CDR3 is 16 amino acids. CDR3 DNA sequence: TGTGCCAGCAGTTTAACGGGGGGCCAGAGCTCCTACGAGCAGTACTTC. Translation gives CASSLTGGQSSYEQYF.